This TCR beta chain was sequenced in a study of graft-versus-host responses after intestinal transplantation. Study results and limitations: In recipient marrow, GvH clones were found, and some appeared first in ileum or blood.

Here immunoSEQ multiplex PCR was the method, and the copy in TCRdb shows in-frame clones only, minus some. Of under 95,000 clones listed, roughly 80% are singletons. To note about this clone: Its antigen is not known.

The CDR3 extends over 17 amino acids. V dropped 4 bases and J dropped 4; count of bases not matched to a gene: 8. Germline V gene sequence: CDR1 SGHTS, CDR2 YDEGEE. The chain couples TRBV5-8 to TRBJ2-7, with 16 bases matching TRBD2. The sequences come from unstimulated CD4+ T cells sorted from spleen or lymph node cells, collected before intestinal transplant. The TCR comes from a human donor who received an intestinal transplant. CDR3 bases: TGTGCCAGCAGCACAGGGGGACTAGCGGGGGGGCTGTACGAGCAGTACTTC. Its translation is CASSTGGLAGGLYEQYF.